These T cell receptor beta chains were read from a single sample in a study of control samples from healthy donors and cancer patients. The assay was immunoSEQ multiplex PCR, and TCRdb's table has in-frame clones only and misses some. The table includes approximately 66,000 clones, almost 90% detected once. The sequenced material came from PBMCs. The receptor set was obtained from a man between 60 and 75 years old with colorectal cancer. The CDR3 runs from the conserved cysteine through the conserved F or W. Each record gives: D gene, J gene, clone size, V gene, CDR3 protein, CDR3 DNA. The D gene is left open where the match is weak. The size entry is marked missing in some rows and otherwise reads once, few, many or a size class.

>TRBD2|TRBJ2-3|.|TRBV2
CASSEIHWRGGTDTQYF
TGTGCCAGCAGTGAAATACACTGGCGGGGGGGAACAGATACGCAGTATTTT
>.|TRBJ2-7|.|TRBV12-5
CASGTRAPTYEQYF
TGTGCTAGTGGTACCCGGGCTCCGACCTACGAGCAGTACTTC
>.|TRBJ2-7|.|TRBV20-1
CSALEAYEQYF
TGCAGTGCTCTCGAGGCTTACGAGCAGTACTTC
>.|TRBJ2-1|.|TRBV10-3
CAISERWGSYNEQFF
TGTGCCATCAGTGAGAGGTGGGGCTCCTACAATGAGCAGTTCTTC
>.|TRBJ2-5|.|TRBV15
CATSRDMGGAGETQYF
TGTGCCACCAGCAGAGATATGGGGGGCGCGGGAGAGACCCAGTACTTC
>.|TRBJ1-1|.|TRBV11-2
CASSLPALGTEAFF
TGTGCCAGCAGCTTGCCCGCACTGGGCACTGAAGCTTTCTTT
>.|TRBJ2-7|.|TRBV12-3/TRBV12-4
CASRTGTVYEQYF
TGTGCCAGCAGAACCGGGACCGTCTACGAGCAGTACTTC
>.|TRBJ1-4|.|TRBV27
CASRRNGEKLFF
TGTGCCAGCAGACGAAATGGGGAAAAACTGTTTTTT
>.|TRBJ2-7|few|TRBV11-1
CASTPVRSSYEQYF
TGTGCCAGCACCCCAGTCAGGAGCTCCTACGAGCAGTACTTC
>TRBD1|TRBJ1-1|.|TRBV18
CASSPDRGQRGTEAFF
TGTGCCAGCTCACCAGACAGGGGGCAGAGGGGCACTGAAGCTTTCTTT
>TRBD1|TRBJ2-7|once|TRBV7-8
CASVPGTGRDEQYF
TGTGCCAGCGTGCCTGGGACAGGGAGGGACGAGCAGTACTTC
>.|TRBJ1-6|.|TRBV11-2
CASSLVGGSSYNSPLHF
TGTGCCAGCAGCTTAGTGGGGGGAAGCTCCTATAATTCACCCCTCCACTTT
>.|TRBJ1-4|.|TRBV2
CASRYGVYEKLFF
TGTGCCAGCAGGTATGGGGTCTACGAAAAACTGTTTTTT
>.|TRBJ1-2|.|TRBV2
CASSDRVGYGYTF
TGTGCCAGCAGTGACAGGGTGGGCTATGGCTACACCTTC
>.|TRBJ2-3|.|TRBV9
CASSVVGDTQYF
TGTGCCAGCAGCGTAGTTGGAGATACGCAGTATTTT
>.|TRBJ1-5|.|TRBV19
CASSIRGREDQPQHF
TGTGCCAGTAGTATAAGGGGCAGGGAAGACCAGCCCCAGCATTTT
>.|TRBJ2-2|few|TRBV20-1
CSASQGRDTGELFF
TGCAGTGCTAGTCAGGGGAGGGACACCGGGGAGCTGTTTTTT
>TRBD2|TRBJ2-5|.|TRBV5-1
CPSSVGGGGVTPETQYF
TGCCCCAGCAGCGTGGGGGGGGGAGGAGTTACCCCAGAGACCCAGTACTTC
>TRBD1|TRBJ1-5|.|TRBV6-6
CASSYAQGEVTQPQHF
TGTGCCAGCAGTTACGCACAGGGGGAAGTGACTCAGCCCCAGCATTTT
>TRBD1|TRBJ2-2|once|TRBV27
CASSLSVGGQEKTGELFF
TGTGCCAGCAGTTTATCGGTCGGGGGACAGGAGAAGACCGGGGAGCTGTTTTTT
>.|TRBJ2-1|.|TRBV18
CASSPQGGSYNEQFF
TGTGCCAGCTCACCACAGGGGGGCTCCTACAATGAGCAGTTCTTC
>TRBD1|TRBJ2-7|.|TRBV10-3
CAISGTGSNEQYF
TGTGCCATCAGTGGGACAGGGAGCAACGAGCAGTACTTC
>.|TRBJ2-5|.|TRBV7-9
CASSLGRGGGETQYF
TGTGCCAGCAGCTTAGGAAGGGGTGGCGGGGAGACCCAGTACTTC
>.|TRBJ2-2|.|TRBV7-8
CASSLGGAFTGELFF
TGTGCCAGCAGCTTAGGGGGGGCATTCACCGGGGAGCTGTTTTTT
>.|TRBJ2-2|.|TRBV19
CATSRVSPGELFF
TGTGCCACCTCCAGGGTTTCTCCCGGGGAGCTGTTTTTT
>.|TRBJ1-1|.|TRBV28
CASLQHSGFTEAFF
TGTGCCAGCTTACAACACTCGGGTTTCACTGAAGCTTTCTTT
>.|TRBJ2-5|.|TRBV14
CASSLYFGLSTQETQYF
TGTGCCAGCAGCCTCTATTTTGGACTATCAACCCAAGAGACCCAGTACTTC
>.|TRBJ2-1|.|TRBV7-3
CASSFDSNEQFF
TGTGCCAGCAGCTTCGATAGCAATGAGCAGTTCTTC
>.|TRBJ1-6|.|TRBV3-1/TRBV3-2
CASSQDPRGRNSPLHF
TGTGCCAGCAGCCAAGATCCCAGGGGTCGGAATTCACCCCTCCACTTT
>TRBD1|TRBJ1-1|.|TRBV18
CASSGQGNTEAFF
TGTGCCAGCTCGGGACAGGGGAACACTGAAGCTTTCTTT
>TRBD1|TRBJ1-2|.|TRBV19
CASSRDRGVLYGYTF
TGTGCCAGTAGCCGCGACAGGGGGGTCCTCTATGGCTACACCTTC
>TRBD1|TRBJ1-1|.|TRBV5-1
CASSTYRGQAEAFF
TGCGCCAGCAGCACCTACAGGGGGCAGGCGGAAGCTTTCTTT
>TRBD1|TRBJ2-1|.|TRBV7-2
CASSLVGQGYNEQFF
TGTGCCAGCAGCTTAGTGGGACAGGGATACAATGAGCAGTTCTTC
>TRBD1|TRBJ1-4|once|TRBV27
CASSQGDRTTNEKLFF
TGTGCCAGCAGCCAGGGGGACAGGACAACTAATGAAAAACTGTTTTTT
>.|TRBJ2-7|.|TRBV6-1
CASSEEWTVSYEQYF
TGTGCCAGCAGTGAAGAATGGACAGTCTCCTACGAGCAGTACTTC
>.|TRBJ1-2|.|TRBV7-9
CASTGDPGLGYTF
TGTGCCAGCACCGGGGATCCGGGGCTCGGCTACACCTTC
>.|TRBJ1-1|.|TRBV3-1/TRBV3-2
CASSQAGENTEAFF
TGTGCCAGCAGCCAAGCAGGGGAGAACACTGAAGCTTTCTTT
>.|TRBJ2-6|once|TRBV6-1
CASSEGKFSPGANVLTF
TGTGCCAGCAGTGAAGGAAAGTTTTCCCCAGGGGCCAACGTCCTGACTTTC
>.|TRBJ2-3|.|TRBV28
CASSSGPDTQYF
TGTGCCAGCAGTTCAGGACCAGATACGCAGTATTTT
>.|TRBJ1-5|.|TRBV27
CASSPRDNNQPQHF
TGTGCCAGCAGTCCTAGGGACAACAATCAGCCCCAGCATTTT
>.|TRBJ2-7|.|TRBV2
CASSSRGTTYEQYF
TGTGCCAGCAGTTCTCGGGGGACCACCTACGAGCAGTACTTC
>TRBD1|TRBJ2-7|.|TRBV3-1/TRBV3-2
CASRHRGPYEQYF
TGTGCCAGTAGACACAGGGGACCCTACGAGCAGTACTTC
>.|TRBJ1-2|.|TRBV5-1
CASSLGIGRANYGYTF
TGCGCCAGCAGCTTGGGTATAGGAAGAGCTAACTATGGCTACACCTTC
>TRBD2|TRBJ2-3|.|TRBV18
CASSPSGTTTDTQYF
TGTGCCAGCTCACCCTCCGGGACTACCACAGATACGCAGTATTTT
>.|TRBJ2-5|once|TRBV7-6
CASSLKGLGDPLKTQYF
TGTGCCAGCAGCTTAAAGGGTCTCGGGGACCCTTTGAAGACCCAGTACTTC
>.|TRBJ2-1|few|TRBV5-1
CASSLGAYHNEQFF
TGCGCCAGCAGCTTGGGGGCCTACCACAATGAGCAGTTCTTC
>.|TRBJ2-1|.|TRBV3-1/TRBV3-2
CASSQDPTAYNEQFF
TGTGCCAGCAGCCAAGATCCGACTGCCTACAATGAGCAGTTCTTC
>TRBD1|TRBJ1-1|.|TRBV5-5
CASSFRTGGPEAFF
TGTGCCAGCAGCTTCAGGACAGGGGGCCCTGAAGCTTTCTTT
>.|TRBJ2-7|.|TRBV20-1
CSLDGTYEQYF
TGCAGCCTGGACGGCACCTACGAGCAGTACTTC
>.|TRBJ1-6|.|TRBV16
CASSQSAGIDNSPLHF
TGTGCCAGCAGCCAATCCGCGGGCATCGATAATTCACCCCTCCACTTT
>TRBD1|TRBJ1-2|.|TRBV5-1
CASRPGTGGQSNYGYTF
TGCGCCAGCAGACCCGGGACAGGGGGCCAATCTAACTATGGCTACACCTTC
>.|TRBJ1-6|.|TRBV12-3/TRBV12-4
CASSPRTGPLHF
TGTGCCAGCAGCCCCCGAACGGGACCCCTCCACTTT
>.|TRBJ2-1|.|TRBV27
CASSLLGSSYNEQFF
TGTGCCAGCAGTTTGCTGGGGAGCTCCTACAATGAGCAGTTCTTC
>TRBD1|TRBJ1-5|.|TRBV7-8
CASSWDRARSNQPQHF
TGTGCCAGCAGCTGGGACAGGGCTCGAAGCAATCAGCCCCAGCATTTT
>.|TRBJ2-2|.|TRBV5-1
CASSAGHNTGELFF
TGCGCCAGCAGCGCGGGACACAACACCGGGGAGCTGTTTTTT
>.|TRBJ1-5|.|TRBV20-1
CSVGGQPQHF
TGCAGTGTCGGGGGTCAGCCCCAGCATTTT